This is a list of T cell receptor beta chains from one sample in a study of PD-L1 blockade in urothelial cancer. Measured with immunoSEQ multiplex PCR; TCRdb has only the in-frame clones, and not every one. The sample lists roughly 39,000 clones, 91% occurring once. The material was PBMCs, obtained around atezolizumab (anti-PD-L1) treatment. Receptors originate from a woman aged 55-70 years with urothelial cancer. Each CDR3 is given with its conserved first and last residue. D genes are given only for firm matches. Clone size is shown for a subset of rows, as once, few, many or a class of expanded clone.

TRBJ2-7 TRBD1 NA TRBV29-1 TGCAGCGTTGAAGAGGGGGACAGGGGCTACGAGCAGTACTTC CSVEEGDRGYEQYF
TRBJ1-5 NA once TRBV2 TGTGCCAGCAGTGAAGCGGGGGGGAATCAGCCCCAGCATTTT CASSEAGGNQPQHF
TRBJ2-7 TRBD2 NA TRBV4-3 TGCGCCAGCAGCCAAGTCACGAGCAGATTACTAGCGGGACCGAATTGGGACTACGAGCAGTACTTC CASSQVTSRLLAGPNWDYEQYF
TRBJ2-7 NA NA TRBV7-9 TGTGCCAGCAGCGCGGACCTAGGAGGCGGTCGTGACGAGCAGTACTTC CASSADLGGGRDEQYF
TRBJ2-7 TRBD2 NA TRBV28 TGTGCCAGCAGGCCTGATTCTAGCGGGAGTTGGTACGAGCAGTACTTC CASRPDSSGSWYEQYF
TRBJ2-1 NA once TRBV6-1 TGTGCCAGCAGTGAAGGCAGGGGCAGAATTAGTGAGCAGTTCTTC CASSEGRGRISEQFF
TRBJ2-1 TRBD2 NA TRBV5-1 TGCGCCAGCAGCCCGAAGGGACTAGCGGGAGGCGCCTACAATGAGCAGTTCTTC CASSPKGLAGGAYNEQFF
TRBJ2-7 NA NA TRBV28 TGTGCCAGCAGTGGAACAGGCTCAAGCTCCTACGAGCAGTACTTC CASSGTGSSSYEQYF
TRBJ1-4 NA NA TRBV2 TGTGCCAGCACTACAATTCCCGGGACACCCGCAACTAATGAAAAACTGTTTTTT CASTTIPGTPATNEKLFF
TRBJ2-3 TRBD2 NA TRBV7-8 TGTGCCAGCAGCGCTCCACTAGCGGGAGGGACAGATACGCAGTATTTT CASSAPLAGGTDTQYF
TRBJ2-2 TRBD2 NA TRBV27 TGTGCCAGCAAAGCGTCGCGTGGCGGGAGAACGAACACCGGGGAGCTGTTTTTT CASKASRGGRTNTGELFF
TRBJ1-1 NA NA TRBV5-1 TGCGCCAGCAGCTTTGGCCCGGGACGGGGGATGAACACTGAAGCTTTCTTT CASSFGPGRGMNTEAFF
TRBJ2-1 NA NA TRBV19 TGTGCCAGTGGCGAGACAGCGCTCTACAATGAGCAGTTCTTC CASGETALYNEQFF
TRBJ2-7 TRBD1 NA TRBV5-6 TGTGCCAGCAGCTTGGGGACAGGGTTAGGCTACGAGCAGTACTTC CASSLGTGLGYEQYF
TRBJ2-7 NA NA TRBV6-1 TGTGCCAGCAGTGATCCGGGACATCGATACTCCTACGAGCAGTACTTC CASSDPGHRYSYEQYF